This TCR beta chain originates from a study of cytomegalovirus exposure and HLA in healthy donors. Study-wide findings and caveats: The study labeled 170 or so TCR beta chains cytomegalovirus-associated.

About this clone itself: No antigen is known for it.

It was healthy bone marrow donors who served as donors. The CDR3 consists of 16 residues. V lost 8 bases and J 7 bases, leaving 24 bases between the germline ends. PCR used 60 Vbeta primers and 13 Jbeta primers. Sequenced by immunoSEQ multiplex PCR; TCRdb stores in-frame clones only, minus some. This table has tens of thousands of clones, more than 75% appearing once. The chain couples TRBV23-1 to TRBJ2-1; tentative D call: TRBD2 (6 bases). TRBV23-1 is an ORF; its function is uncertain. The sequence was obtained from a man aged 30-40 years in good health and CMV-seropositive. Sequencing used PBMCs. Here the CDR3 DNA reads TGCGCCAGCCTCCAAGCGGCGGGACTCGGCGGGAATGAGCAGTTCTTC. This codes for CASLQAAGLGGNEQFF.